This TCR beta chain was captured by sequencing in a study of identical twins. MiXCR was run by TCRdb on the 5' RACE reads, yielding one entry per CDR3 protein. The repertoire includes some 730,000 distinct CDR3 sequences, around a sixth of them detected once, and roughly 13% sits in the top ten. Between the trimmed V and J ends, which lost 3 bases and 3 bases, there was a span of 9 bases. The CDR3 has 13 amino acids. CDR1 is SGHRS, CDR2 YFSETQ, per germline. Healthy Caucasians supplied all donations. The same sample was also studied in work on T cells expressing NK-cell markers. Turning to that study: Sorted CD3+CD56+NKG2C+, CD3+CD56+NKG2C- and CD3+CD56-NKG2C+ T-cell subsets were beta-chain profiled.

The sample consisted of PBMCs. This receptor was obtained from a woman in her late teens or twenties in good health. The chain uses TRBV5-1 and TRBJ1-1; D remains unclear. The CDR3, as DNA: TGCGCCAGCAGCTACAGCTACTACACTGAAGCTTTCTTT. It encodes CASSYSYYTEAFF.